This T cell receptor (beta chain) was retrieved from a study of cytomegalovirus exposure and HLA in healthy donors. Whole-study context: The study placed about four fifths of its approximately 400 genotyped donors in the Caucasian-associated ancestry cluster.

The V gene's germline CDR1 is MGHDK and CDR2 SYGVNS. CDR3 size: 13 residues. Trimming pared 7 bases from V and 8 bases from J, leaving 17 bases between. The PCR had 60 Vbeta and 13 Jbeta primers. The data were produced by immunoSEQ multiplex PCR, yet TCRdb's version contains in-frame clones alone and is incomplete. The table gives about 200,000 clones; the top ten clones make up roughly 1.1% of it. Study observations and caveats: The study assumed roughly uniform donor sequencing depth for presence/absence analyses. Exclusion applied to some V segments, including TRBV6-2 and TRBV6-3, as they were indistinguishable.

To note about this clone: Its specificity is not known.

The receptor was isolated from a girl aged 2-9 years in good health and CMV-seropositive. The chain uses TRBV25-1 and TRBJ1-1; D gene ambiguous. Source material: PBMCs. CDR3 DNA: TGTGCCAGCACCCAAGGAGGGATTACAGAAGCTTTCTTT. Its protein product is CASTQGGITEAFF.